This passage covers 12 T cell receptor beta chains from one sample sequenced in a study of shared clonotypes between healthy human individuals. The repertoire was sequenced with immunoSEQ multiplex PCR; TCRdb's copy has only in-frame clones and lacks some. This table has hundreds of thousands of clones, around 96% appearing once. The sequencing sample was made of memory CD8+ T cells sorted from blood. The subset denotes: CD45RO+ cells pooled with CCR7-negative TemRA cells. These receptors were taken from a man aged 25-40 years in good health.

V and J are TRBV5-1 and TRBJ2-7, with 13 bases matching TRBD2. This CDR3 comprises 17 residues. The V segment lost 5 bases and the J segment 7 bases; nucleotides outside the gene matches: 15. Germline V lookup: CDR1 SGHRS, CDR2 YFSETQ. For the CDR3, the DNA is TGCGCCAGCAGAGGAGGACTAGCGGGAGTTGGGGCGGGGGAGCAGTACTTC. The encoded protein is CASRGGLAGVGAGEQYF.

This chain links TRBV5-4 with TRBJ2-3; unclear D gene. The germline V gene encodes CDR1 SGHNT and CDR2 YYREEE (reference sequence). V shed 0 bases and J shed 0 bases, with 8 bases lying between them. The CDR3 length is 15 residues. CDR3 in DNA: TGTGCCAGCAGCTTGGGGACGGCTAGCACAGATACGCAGTATTTT. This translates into CASSLGTASTDTQYF.

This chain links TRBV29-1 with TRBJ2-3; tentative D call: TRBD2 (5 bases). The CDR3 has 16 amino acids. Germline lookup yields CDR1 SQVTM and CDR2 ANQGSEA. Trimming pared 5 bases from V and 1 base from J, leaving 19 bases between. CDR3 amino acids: CSVFGEWQVGTDTQYF. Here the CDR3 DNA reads TGCAGCGTTTTCGGGGAATGGCAGGTGGGCACAGATACGCAGTATTTT.

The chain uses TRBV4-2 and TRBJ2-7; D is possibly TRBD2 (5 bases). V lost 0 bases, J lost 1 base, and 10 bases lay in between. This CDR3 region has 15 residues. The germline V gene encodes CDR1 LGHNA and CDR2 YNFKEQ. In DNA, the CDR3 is TGTGCCAGCAGCCAAGAGGCGAGCGGATCCTACGAGCAGTACTTC. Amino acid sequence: CASSQEASGSYEQYF.

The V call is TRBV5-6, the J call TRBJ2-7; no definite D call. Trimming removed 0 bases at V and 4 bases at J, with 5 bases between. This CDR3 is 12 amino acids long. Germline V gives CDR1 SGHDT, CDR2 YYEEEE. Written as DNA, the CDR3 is TGTGCCAGCAGCTTGGTAGGGTACGAGCAGTACTTC. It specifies CASSLVGYEQYF.

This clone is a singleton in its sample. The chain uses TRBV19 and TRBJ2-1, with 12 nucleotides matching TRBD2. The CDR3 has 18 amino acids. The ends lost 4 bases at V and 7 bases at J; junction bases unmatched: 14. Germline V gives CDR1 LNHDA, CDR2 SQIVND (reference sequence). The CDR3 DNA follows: TGTGCCAGTAGTAAGGGCCTGGCTAGCGGGAGGGCCGAGAATGAGCAGTTCTTC. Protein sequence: CASSKGLASGRAENEQFF.

The CDR3 DNA reads as TGTGCCTGGAGTAAACAGGGTTACGAGCAGTACTTC. Protein product: CAWSKQGYEQYF. The chain joins TRBV30 to TRBJ2-7; perhaps TRBD1 as D (6 bases). Germline loops: CDR1 GTSNPN, CDR2 SVGIG (reference sequence). V lost 2 bases to trimming and J lost 4 bases, with 9 bases between them. This CDR3 contains 12 residues.

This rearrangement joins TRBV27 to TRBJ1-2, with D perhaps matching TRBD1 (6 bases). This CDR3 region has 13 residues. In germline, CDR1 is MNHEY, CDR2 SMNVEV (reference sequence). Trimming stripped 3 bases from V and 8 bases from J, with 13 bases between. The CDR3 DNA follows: TGTGCCAGCAGTTTCGGGGGGGCGTTCGGCTACACCTTC. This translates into CASSFGGAFGYTF.

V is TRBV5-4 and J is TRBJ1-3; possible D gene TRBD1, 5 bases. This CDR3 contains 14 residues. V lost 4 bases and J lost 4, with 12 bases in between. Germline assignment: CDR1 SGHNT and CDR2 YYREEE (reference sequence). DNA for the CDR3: TGTGCCAGCAGCATCGGGGGGTCCGGAAACACCATATATTTT. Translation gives CASSIGGSGNTIYF.

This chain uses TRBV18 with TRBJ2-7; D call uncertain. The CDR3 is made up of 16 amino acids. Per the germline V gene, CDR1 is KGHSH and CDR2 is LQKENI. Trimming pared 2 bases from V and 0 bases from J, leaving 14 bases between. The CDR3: CASSPTIWSSSYEQYF. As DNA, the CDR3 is TGTGCCAGCTCACCAACAATTTGGTCCAGCTCCTACGAGCAGTACTTC.

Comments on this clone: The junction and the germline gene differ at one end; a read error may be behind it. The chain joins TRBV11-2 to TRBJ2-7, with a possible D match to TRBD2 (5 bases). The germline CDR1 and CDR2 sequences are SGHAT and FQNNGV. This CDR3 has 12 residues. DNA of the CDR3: TGTGCCAGCAGCTTACCTAGCTCGGACGTTGACTTC. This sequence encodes CASSLPSSDVDF.

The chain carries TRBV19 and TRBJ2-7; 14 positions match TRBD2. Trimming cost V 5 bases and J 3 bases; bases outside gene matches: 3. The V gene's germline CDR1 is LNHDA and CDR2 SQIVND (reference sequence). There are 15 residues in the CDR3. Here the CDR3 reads CASSPGLAGVYEQYF. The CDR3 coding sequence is TGTGCCAGTAGTCCGGGACTAGCGGGAGTCTACGAGCAGTACTTC.